This entry lists 15 T cell receptor beta chains sequenced from one sample in a study of tumor and adjacent non-tumor tissue in lung cancer. This sample's RNA came from whole unsorted tissue. The normal lung tissue was taken more than 3 cm from the tumor edge. A modified ARM-PCR protocol with three rounds of nested PCR amplified TCRbeta. TCRdb ran MiXCR on the multiplex PCR reads and lists one entry per CDR3 protein. The sample contains 50,000 or so distinct CDR3 sequences, 60% to 80% of which appear only once. Sequencing was done on a sample of distant non-tumor lung tissue. The receptors originated from an older woman with non-small cell lung cancer.

As regards this clonotype: Since no conserved phenylalanine or tryptophan closes the CDR3, a read error is the likely cause. The chain couples TRBV4-1 to TRBJ1-1; the D is unclear. The CDR3 is 14 residues long. Germline V gene sequence: CDR1 MGHRA, CDR2 YSYEKL. This CDR3 is CAGSQVVGNTEAFL. CDR3 coding DNA: TGCGCCGGCAGCCAAGTCGTAGGGAACACTGAAGCTTTCCTT.

Points on this clonotype: A read error may account for a junction end that differs from germline. V usage is TRBV28 and J usage is TRBJ2-7; D is unresolved. This CDR3 is built from 14 residues. CDR1 MDHEN and CDR2 SYDVKM come from the germline V gene. CDR3 sequence reads: CTSSTSRIVYEQYF. The CDR3, as DNA: TGTACCAGCAGCACCTCTCGGATAGTGTACGAGCAGTACTTC.

As for this clonotype: Just one base apart from a much larger clone, this may be a read error. The V gene is TRBV24-1, the J gene TRBJ2-2; TRBD2 agrees at 11 bases. Germline values: CDR1 KGHDR, CDR2 SFDVKD. The CDR3 is 15 residues long. V lost 10 bases, J lost 3 bases, and 6 bases stayed unmatched. CDR3 sequence: CATTWGLADTGELFF. In DNA, the CDR3 is TGTGCCACAACCTGGGGACTAGCGGACACCGGGGAGCTGTTTTTT.

This clonotype was detected only a few times. This chain links TRBV20-1 with TRBJ2-2; 11 bases fit TRBD2. J lost 5 bases, V lost 5 bases, and 10 bases had no gene match. The length of the CDR3 is 16 residues. Germline assignment: CDR1 DFQATT and CDR2 SNEGSKA (reference sequence). The CDR3 is CSAHITSGGRTGELFF. The CDR3 coding sequence is TGCAGTGCTCACATCACTAGCGGGGGTCGGACCGGGGAGCTGTTTTTT.

The chain carries TRBV14 and TRBJ2-7; unclear D gene. Between the trimmed V and J ends, which lost 9 bases and 6 bases, there was a span of 15 bases. Germline loops: CDR1 SGHDN, CDR2 FVKESK. This CDR3 spans 12 amino acids. The CDR3 coding sequence is TGTGCCAGGGGCCCAGATCGCCGCGAGCAGTACTTC. Residues: CARGPDRREQYF.

This clonotype was seen repeatedly, ten times or more. The rearrangement uses TRBV6-5 and TRBJ2-7, with TRBD1 matching over 7 bases. This CDR3 contains 15 residues. The germline CDR1 and CDR2 sequences are MNHEY and SVGAGI. The V and J ends lost 4 bases and 3 bases, in that order; junction bases with no gene match: 9. The CDR3 sequence is CASSSPPTGVYEQYF. CDR3 bases: TGTGCCAGCAGTTCGCCCCCTACAGGGGTCTACGAGCAGTACTTC.

This clonotype was detected many times. The chain carries TRBV6-2 or TRBV6-3 and TRBJ1-5; weak D call: TRBD1 (5 bases). The germline CDR1 and CDR2 sequences are MNHEY and SVGEGT. V dropped 5 bases and J dropped 3 bases, with 8 bases sitting between them. This CDR3 has 13 amino acids. CDR3 region: CASSIGTNQPQHF. CDR3 DNA sequence: TGTGCCAGCAGTATCGGGACCAATCAGCCCCAGCATTTT.

This chain joins TRBV6-4 and TRBJ2-1; tentatively, D is TRBD2 (6 bases). Germline-derived CDR1 and CDR2 are MRHNA and SNTAGT. CDR3 length equals 15 residues. The V end was cut by 3 bases, the J end by 4 bases, with 13 bases between. The CDR3 DNA sequence: TGTGCCAGCAGTGAGATAAGCGGGCGGTACAATGAGCAGTTCTTC. Protein sequence: CASSEISGRYNEQFF.

Of note for this clonotype: Germline and junction disagree at one end, which may indicate a read error. CDR3 amino acids: CASSQYGTSRSTAYSEQFF. The CDR3 DNA is TGCGCCAGCAGCCAGTATGGGACTAGCCGGAGTACAGCCTACAGTGAGCAGTTCTTC. V is TRBV4-3 and J is TRBJ2-1; 9 nucleotides agree with TRBD2. Germline CDR1 and CDR2: LGHNA and YSLEER. The CDR3 consists of 19 residues.

The chain couples TRBV6-5 to TRBJ2-7; 9 bases match TRBD1. V shed 10 bases and J 3 bases; nucleotides not matched to a gene: 13. CDR1 MNHEY and CDR2 SVGAGI come from the germline V gene. This CDR3 has 15 residues. In nucleotides, the CDR3 is TGTGCCATCAGCGACGCCGGGACAGGGATCTACGAGCAGTACTTC. It translates to CAISDAGTGIYEQYF.

The V and J genes are TRBV4-3 and TRBJ1-5; D uncertain. The length of the CDR3 is 13 residues. Trimming shortened V by 4 bases and J by 7 bases, and 11 bases separated the two germline ends. Germline CDR1 and CDR2: LGHNA and YSLEER. CDR3 DNA: TGCGCCAGCAGCCTGTCCCATACACAGCCCCAGCATTTT. Encoded protein: CASSLSHTQPQHF.

For this clonotype: A read error may produce the germline difference seen at one junction end. The chain couples TRBV12-3 or TRBV12-4 to TRBJ2-1; D not certain. CDR3 length: 13 residues. DNA of the CDR3: TGTGTCAGCAGTTTAGGAACGGAACCCGAGCAGTTATTC. Amino acid sequence: CVSSLGTEPEQLF.

Points on this clonotype: This sequence may be a read error, since a much larger clone differs from it by one base. The rearrangement uses TRBV6-5 and TRBJ1-2; D may be TRBD1 (6 bases). This CDR3 is built from 15 residues. Germline V gene data show CDR1 as MNHEY and CDR2 as SVGAGI. The CDR3 DNA sequence: TGTGCCAGCAGTTACTATGGGACACCCAACTATGGCTACCCCTTC. Translating it yields CASSYYGTPNYGYPF.

This chain links TRBV4-3 with TRBJ2-3; D gene ambiguous. Per the germline V gene, CDR1 is LGHNA and CDR2 is YSLEER. Trimming removed 5 bases at V and 3 bases at J, with 15 bases between. The CDR3 consists of 15 residues. Here the CDR3 DNA reads TGCGCCAGCAGCAACGGAGTAACGAGGACAGATACGCAGTATTTT. As protein: CASSNGVTRTDTQYF.

This clonotype was found a few times. The rearrangement joins TRBV6-5 to TRBJ2-5, with TRBD1 identical over 10 bases. The CDR3 spans 14 residues. Germline V lookup: CDR1 MNHEY, CDR2 SVGAGI. V lost 5 bases, J lost 11 bases, and 11 bases stayed unmatched. CDR3 nucleotides: TGTGCCAGCAGTCGGACAGGGGGTCAAAAGGTTCAGTACTTC. It translates to CASSRTGGQKVQYF.